Below are 18 T cell receptor beta chains sequenced from a single sample in a study of blood T cell repertoires in COVID-19. TCRdb's copy holds only in-frame clones and misses some; the assay was immunoSEQ multiplex PCR. The data contain 62,000 or so clones, about 86% of them seen just once; the ten biggest clones take up 1.4%. Specimen: peripheral blood. These receptor sequences come from a woman aged 55-70 years with acute or convalescent COVID-19.

The genes are TRBV7-3 and TRBJ2-1, with TRBD2 matching 13 bases. The CDR3 is made up of 15 amino acids. Trimming took 6 bases from V and 6 from J; bases not matched to a gene: 5. Germline values: CDR1 SGHTA, CDR2 FQGTGA. The CDR3 region is CASSLTSGRANEQFF. CDR3 in DNA: TGTGCCAGCAGTCTTACTAGCGGGAGGGCCAATGAGCAGTTCTTC.

The chain recombines TRBV28 with TRBJ2-4; the D gene is possibly TRBD1 (6 bases). Per the germline V gene, CDR1 is MDHEN and CDR2 is SYDVKM. Trimming removed 2 bases from V and 1 base from J, with 6 bases in between. The CDR3 totals 14 residues. Written as DNA, the CDR3 is TGTGCCAGCAGTTTACAGGGGGCCAAAAACATTCAGTACTTC. Translating it yields CASSLQGAKNIQYF.

The V call is TRBV14, the J call TRBJ2-1, with 14 nucleotides matching TRBD2. There are 14 residues in the CDR3. In germline, CDR1 is SGHDN, CDR2 FVKESK. V lost 4 bases to trimming and J lost 10 bases; unmatched junction nucleotides: 3. CDR3 bases: TGTGCCAGCAGCCCCGGGACTAGCGGGAGCGAGCAGTTCTTC. It encodes CASSPGTSGSEQFF.

J is TRBJ2-1 and V is TRBV9; 9 bases are a match to TRBD1. CDR1 is SGDLS and CDR2 is YYNGEE in the germline V gene. J gave up 6 bases and V 2 bases, and 3 bases lay outside the gene matches. This CDR3 is 14 amino acids long. The DNA for the CDR3 is TGTGCCAGCAGCGTGGACAGGGGCAGCAATGAGCAGTTCTTC. Its translation is CASSVDRGSNEQFF.

This clone is a singleton in its sample. The chain combines TRBV6-5 with TRBJ1-2; D possibly corresponds to TRBD1 (5 bases). The CDR3 is 15 residues long. Trimming stripped 2 bases from V and 4 bases from J, with 14 bases between. The germline gives CDR1 MNHEY, CDR2 SVGAGI. The CDR3 region is CASSYDSVGGYGYTF. As DNA, the CDR3 is TGTGCCAGCAGTTACGATTCAGTGGGGGGCTATGGCTACACCTTC.

The chain links TRBV5-1 to TRBJ1-6, with D unresolved. Germline CDR1 is SGHRS and CDR2 is YFSETQ. V was cut by 2 bases and J by 6 bases, with 12 bases left in between. The CDR3 runs 15 residues. CDR3 DNA: TGCGCCAGCAGCTTCGGGGTACTGGGTAATTCACCCCTCCACTTT. This encodes CASSFGVLGNSPLHF.

This chain joins TRBV11-2 and TRBJ1-2, with 12 bases identical to TRBD1. This CDR3 has 17 residues. The V gene end was trimmed by 5 bases and the J gene end by 4 bases; junction bases not matched to a gene: 11. The germline gives CDR1 SGHAT, CDR2 FQNNGV. CDR3 protein: CASSLAGQGAFGYGYTF. As DNA, the CDR3 is TGTGCCAGCAGCCTCGCGGGACAGGGGGCTTTCGGCTATGGCTACACCTTC.

The chain links TRBV7-8 to TRBJ2-7; 9 positions match TRBD1. The CDR3 sequence is 14 residues long. The trim removed 5 bases at V and 4 bases at J, leaving 6 bases unmatched. Per germline, CDR1 SGHVS and CDR2 FQNEAQ. CDR3 DNA: TGTGCCAGCAGCCCCGGGACAGGGAGATACGAGCAGTACTTC. It specifies CASSPGTGRYEQYF.

The gene calls are TRBV14 and TRBJ2-4; 10 nucleotides align to TRBD2. CDR3 size: 14 residues. The V segment lost 2 bases and the J segment 9 bases; nucleotides outside the gene matches: 4. Germline V gene lookup returns CDR1 SGHDN and CDR2 FVKESK. The CDR3 spells CASSQRLAGGIQYF. CDR3 in DNA: TGTGCCAGCAGCCAAAGACTAGCGGGTGGCATTCAGTACTTC.

This chain joins TRBV19 and TRBJ2-1; the D gene is possibly TRBD2 (6 bases). This CDR3 contains 14 residues. The V gene lost 5 bases and the J gene lost 9 bases, with 17 bases spanning the gap. CDR1 is LNHDA, CDR2 SQIVND, per germline (reference sequence). The CDR3 region has the DNA TGTGCCAGTAGTCCCAGGAGGGTACCGGGTGAGCAGTTCTTC. Amino acid sequence: CASSPRRVPGEQFF.

The rearrangement joins TRBV5-4 to TRBJ2-1; 14 nucleotides line up with TRBD2. This CDR3 contains 18 residues. The germline gives CDR1 SGHNT, CDR2 YYREEE (reference sequence). After removal of 0 bases from V and 3 bases from J, the junction contained 5 bases not matched to a gene. CDR3: CASSLGLAGGPFYNEQFF. In nucleotides, the CDR3 is TGTGCCAGCAGCTTGGGACTAGCGGGAGGGCCTTTCTACAATGAGCAGTTCTTC.

This chain joins TRBV27 and TRBJ2-7; TRBD2 agrees at 9 bases. Trimming removed 4 bases from V and 2 bases from J; junction bases left unmatched: 6. The germline V gene encodes CDR1 MNHEY and CDR2 SMNVEV (reference sequence). CDR3 size: 15 residues. CDR3 in amino acids: CASSYRLAATYEQYF. In nucleotides, the CDR3 is TGTGCCAGCAGTTATAGACTAGCGGCAACCTACGAGCAGTACTTC.

The V call is TRBV2, the J call TRBJ1-1; D remains ambiguous. The germline gives CDR1 SNHLY, CDR2 FYNNEI. The CDR3 sequence is 14 residues long. Trimming took off 6 bases at V and 0 bases at J, with 11 bases between the two ends. Here the CDR3 DNA reads TGTGCCAGCAGGCCACAGCTCCTGAACACTGAAGCTTTCTTT. This gives the protein CASRPQLLNTEAFF.

The V gene is TRBV9, the J gene TRBJ2-7, with 11 bases fitting TRBD2. From germline, CDR1 is SGDLS and CDR2 YYNGEE. J gave up 5 bases and V 3 bases, and 4 bases lay outside the gene matches. The CDR3 extends over 14 amino acids. CDR3 loop: CASSEGLAVNEQYF. DNA of the CDR3: TGTGCCAGCAGCGAGGGACTAGCGGTTAACGAGCAGTACTTC.

V usage is TRBV2 and J usage is TRBJ2-7, with D possibly being TRBD2 (6 bases). This CDR3 comprises 14 residues. V lost 7 bases, J lost 7 bases, and 20 bases lay in between. From germline, CDR1 is SNHLY and CDR2 FYNNEI. The CDR3: CASKAPGEVGEQYF. CDR3 nucleotides: TGTGCCAGCAAGGCCCCGGGGGAAGTGGGAGAGCAGTACTTC.

The chain uses TRBV5-8 and TRBJ2-1; 10 bases agree with TRBD2. The ends lost 4 bases at V and 2 bases at J; junction bases unmatched: 6. Germline V CDR1 and CDR2: SGHTS, YDEGEE. The CDR3 runs 16 residues. The CDR3 region has the DNA TGTGCCAGCAGCCAACTAGCGGGAAAGGCCTACAATGAGCAGTTCTTC. As protein: CASSQLAGKAYNEQFF.

V gene TRBV5-6 combines with J gene TRBJ1-1; a weak D match, TRBD1 (6 bases). The CDR3 loop spans 17 amino acids. In germline, CDR1 is SGHDT, CDR2 YYEEEE. Trimming removed 1 base from V and 1 base from J, with 17 bases in between. The CDR3 sequence: CASSLTQGNLGNTEAFF. In DNA, the CDR3 is TGTGCCAGCAGCTTGACGCAGGGGAATTTGGGGAACACTGAAGCTTTCTTT.

As DNA, the CDR3 is TGTGCCAGCAGTAAAACAGGGGTTAGCAATCAGCCCCAGCATTTT. It encodes CASSKTGVSNQPQHF. The chain recombines TRBV28 with TRBJ1-5; 7 nucleotides agree with TRBD1. With 5 bases clipped from V and 0 bases from J, the junction kept 4 bases outside the gene matches. There are 15 residues in the CDR3. From germline, CDR1 is MDHEN and CDR2 SYDVKM.